These T cell receptor beta chains were read from a single sample in a study of blood T cell repertoires in COVID-19. Produced via immunoSEQ multiplex PCR; TCRdb's table is partial and in-frame only. The sample includes under 200,000 clones, about 86% of them seen just once. Sequenced: peripheral blood. The receptors originated from a young man with acute or convalescent COVID-19. The CDR3 runs from the conserved cysteine through the conserved F or W. A D gene is named only where the DNA matches it firmly. Size is omitted from some rows. Given values are once, few, many or a class for expanded clones.

>TRBV25-1|.|TRBJ1-5|.
TGTGCCAGCAGCAAAGGGGGGGAAGGCAATCAGCCCCAGCATTTT
CASSKGGEGNQPQHF
>TRBV7-9|TRBD2|TRBJ2-3|.
TGTGCCAGCAGCTTAAGAGGAACTAGCGGGGATCGTCGCACAGATACGCAGTATTTT
CASSLRGTSGDRRTDTQYF
>TRBV28|.|TRBJ2-3|once
TGTGCCAGCAGCCGAAACCCTCTGACGGGTACGCAGTATTTT
CASSRNPLTGTQYF
>TRBV3-1/TRBV3-2|.|TRBJ1-1|.
TGTGCCAGCAGCCCCAGGTTTAAGGCTGAAGCTTTCTTT
CASSPRFKAEAFF
>TRBV6-6|.|TRBJ2-1|.
TGTGCCAGCAGTTATATGGGGTTAGCGAGCCCCAATGAGCAGTTCTTC
CASSYMGLASPNEQFF
>TRBV7-3|TRBD1|TRBJ1-6|few
TGTGCCAGCAGCGTCGGACAGGGGTACAATTCACCCCTCCACTTT
CASSVGQGYNSPLHF
>TRBV18|.|TRBJ1-5|.
TGTGCCAGCTCACACTTGCCTGCGACGGGGTACAATCAGCCCCAGCATTTT
CASSHLPATGYNQPQHF
>TRBV9|.|TRBJ2-1|.
TGTGCCAGCAGCCCCCGGGGGTATGAGCAGTTCTTC
CASSPRGYEQFF
>TRBV18|.|TRBJ2-1|.
TGTGCCAGCTCACCAGCCCAGGCCTACAATGAGCAGTTCTTC
CASSPAQAYNEQFF
>TRBV5-1|.|TRBJ1-6|.
TGCGCCAGCAGCTTGGCCGGGCAGGGTTTTAATTCACCCCTCCACTTT
CASSLAGQGFNSPLHF
>TRBV7-2|TRBD1|TRBJ2-7|once
TGTGCCAGCAGCAGGGACAGGTCTTACGAGCAGTACTTC
CASSRDRSYEQYF
>TRBV6-4|.|TRBJ2-2|.
TGTGCCAGCAGTGAGAACTTAGCGTTGGACACCGGGGAGCTGTTTTTT
CASSENLALDTGELFF
>TRBV5-5|.|TRBJ1-2|.
TGTGCCAGCAGCTTAGACAGCTATGGCTACACCTTC
CASSLDSYGYTF
>TRBV10-3|.|TRBJ2-2|.
TGTGCCATCAGTGAGACGGACAGCTTAAATACGAACACCGGGGAGCTGTTTTTT
CAISETDSLNTNTGELFF
>TRBV9|.|TRBJ1-2|.
TGTGCCAGCAGCGTAGCGGGTTCGGCCTATGGCTACACCTTC
CASSVAGSAYGYTF
>TRBV9|.|TRBJ2-4|.
TGTGCCAGCAGCGTAGGTTCCCTGAAAAACATTCAGTACTTC
CASSVGSLKNIQYF
>TRBV5-1|.|TRBJ2-1|.
TGCGCCAGCAGCTTGACAGGGCTCAATGAGCAGTTCTTC
CASSLTGLNEQFF
>TRBV2|TRBD1|TRBJ1-4|once
TGTGCCAGCAGTCGACAGGGACCTAATGAAAAACTGTTTTTT
CASSRQGPNEKLFF
>TRBV4-1|TRBD1|TRBJ1-1|once
TGCGCCAGCAGCGAGGGGTTTATTGGAGAAACCGGGACAGGGAACACTGAAGCTTTCTTT
CASSEGFIGETGTGNTEAFF
>TRBV29-1|TRBD1|TRBJ2-3|.
TGCAGCGCGGAGGGCAGGGGGCCTGATACGCAGTATTTT
CSAEGRGPDTQYF
>TRBV4-2|.|TRBJ1-6|.
TGTGCCAGCAGCGATTTAATCAGGGGAAATTCACCCCTCCACTTT
CASSDLIRGNSPLHF
>TRBV5-4|TRBD1|TRBJ1-6|few
TGTGCCAGCAGCTTGGGACAGGGTAATTCACCCCTCCACTTT
CASSLGQGNSPLHF
>TRBV3-1/TRBV3-2|.|TRBJ2-2|.
TGTGCCAGCAGGCATTTAGAAAAGACCGGGGAGCTGTTTTTT
CASRHLEKTGELFF